The text below deals with one T cell receptor beta chain. Germline CDR1 and CDR2: LGHDT and YNNKEL (reference sequence). This CDR3 comprises 15 residues. Trimming at V came to 4 bases and at J to 6 bases, leaving 5 bases not matched to a gene. The record originates from a study of blood T cell repertoires in COVID-19. Turning to the study itself: The origin of the acute and convalescent COVID-19 samples was the United States, Italy and Spain. T cells, B-cell-depleted T cells, or PBMCs provided the cDNA or gDNA that served as material.

As originally analysed: Quantification of nucleated cells was approximated via reference gene primer amplification. Here immunoSEQ multiplex PCR was the method, and the copy in TCRdb shows in-frame clones only, minus some. The V and J calls and clone size were taken over from that table, and D and trimming were inferred from the DNA. The data contain fewer than 200,000 clones, nearly 80% of them singletons. This clonotype originated in a woman aged 70 to 79 with acute or convalescent COVID-19. Sequences were obtained from peripheral blood. The chain recombines TRBV3-1 (or the pseudogene TRBV3-2) with TRBJ1-4; TRBD1 matches at 10 bases. The CDR3 nucleotides are TGTGCCAGCAGCCGGCCGGGACAGGGGTATGAAAAACTGTTTTTT. Its translation is CASSRPGQGYEKLFF.